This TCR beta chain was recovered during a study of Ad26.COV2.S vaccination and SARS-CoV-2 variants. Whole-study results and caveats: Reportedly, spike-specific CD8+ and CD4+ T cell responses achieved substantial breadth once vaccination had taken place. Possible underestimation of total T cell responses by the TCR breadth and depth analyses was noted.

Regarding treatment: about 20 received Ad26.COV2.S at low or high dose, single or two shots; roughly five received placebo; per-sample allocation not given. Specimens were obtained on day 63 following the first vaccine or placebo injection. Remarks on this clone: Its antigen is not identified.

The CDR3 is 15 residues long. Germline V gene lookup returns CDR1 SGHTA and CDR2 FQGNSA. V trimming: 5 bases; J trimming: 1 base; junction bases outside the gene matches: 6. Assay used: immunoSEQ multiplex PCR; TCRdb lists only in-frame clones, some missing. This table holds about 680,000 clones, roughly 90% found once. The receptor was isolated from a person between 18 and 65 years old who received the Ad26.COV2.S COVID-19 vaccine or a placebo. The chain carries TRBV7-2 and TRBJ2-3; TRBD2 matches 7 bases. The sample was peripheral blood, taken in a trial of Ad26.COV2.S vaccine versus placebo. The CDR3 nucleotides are TGTGCCAGCAGCCCCGTGCTAGCGGGCACAGATACGCAGTATTTT. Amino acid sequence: CASSPVLAGTDTQYF. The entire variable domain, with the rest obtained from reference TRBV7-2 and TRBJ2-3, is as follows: GAGVSQSPSNKVTEKGKDVELRCDPISGHTALYWYRQSLGQGLEFLIYFQGNSAPDKSGLPSDRFSAERTGGSVSTLTIQRTQQEDSAVYLCASSPVLAGTDTQYFGPGTRLTVL.